The rows below give T cell receptor beta chains drawn from one sample of a study of tumor-infiltrating lymphocytes in primary liver carcinoma. MiXCR was run by TCRdb on the multiplex PCR reads, yielding one entry per CDR3 protein. Here the sample spans fewer than 400,000 distinct CDR3 sequences, about 50% being singletons. Sequences were obtained from peripheral blood. These receptors were collected from a woman in her twenties or thirties with primary liver carcinoma and hepatitis B virus infection. Each CDR3 is given with its conserved first and last residue. Fields, in order: J gene, D gene, clone size, V gene, CDR3 DNA, CDR3 protein. The D gene is left open where the match is weak. For some rows the clone size is stated as once, few or many, or as a class when expanded; others skip it.

j_gene: TRBJ2-1
d_gene: -
abundance: -
v_gene: TRBV6-6
CDR3nt: TGTGTCAGCAGTCCCGAACAGGGAAACCACCGGTACAATGAGCAGTTCTTC
CDR3aa: CVSSPEQGNHRYNEQFF

j_gene: TRBJ2-1
d_gene: -
abundance: -
v_gene: TRBV7-8
CDR3nt: TGTGCCAGCAGCTTTCCGGGGATGGACCCCCTTCATGAGCAGTTCTTC
CDR3aa: CASSFPGMDPLHEQFF

j_gene: TRBJ2-2
d_gene: -
abundance: many
v_gene: TRBV6-6
CDR3nt: TGTGCCAGCAGTTACTCGAATGGTTACACCGGGGAGCTGTTTTTT
CDR3aa: CASSYSNGYTGELFF

j_gene: TRBJ2-6
d_gene: -
abundance: -
v_gene: TRBV5-4
CDR3nt: TGTGCCAGCAGCTTGGCAAGGGCTGCTGGGGCCAACGTCCTGTCTTTC
CDR3aa: CASSLARAAGANVLSF

j_gene: TRBJ2-7
d_gene: TRBD1
abundance: -
v_gene: TRBV19
CDR3nt: TGTGCCAGTAGGGCCAGGGGGCTCTCATCCTACGAGCAGTACTTC
CDR3aa: CASRARGLSSYEQYF

j_gene: TRBJ1-2
d_gene: -
abundance: -
v_gene: TRBV6-1
CDR3nt: TGTGCCAGCAGTGACATACAGGCAGCCTATGGCTACACCTTC
CDR3aa: CASSDIQAAYGYTF

j_gene: TRBJ2-6
d_gene: TRBD1
abundance: -
v_gene: TRBV6-1
CDR3nt: TGTGCCTGCTCTGGTGGGACAGGGGGCTCTGGGGCCAACGTCCTGACTTTC
CDR3aa: CACSGGTGGSGANVLTF

j_gene: TRBJ2-1
d_gene: TRBD2
abundance: many
v_gene: TRBV29-1
CDR3nt: TGCAGCGTTGATAAGTCGGGAGGGGGAAATGAGCAGTTCTTC
CDR3aa: CSVDKSGGGNEQFF

j_gene: TRBJ1-1
d_gene: -
abundance: -
v_gene: TRBV6-2/TRBV6-3
CDR3nt: TGTGCCAGCAGTTTGAGGACAAACACTGAAGCTTTCTTT
CDR3aa: CASSLRTNTEAFF

j_gene: TRBJ1-4
d_gene: TRBD1
abundance: -
v_gene: TRBV12-3/TRBV12-4
CDR3nt: TGTGCCATCAGCTCCGGGACAGGGGGAGGTGAAAACCTGTTTTTT
CDR3aa: CAISSGTGGGENLFF

j_gene: TRBJ2-5
d_gene: -
abundance: once
v_gene: TRBV11-2
CDR3nt: TGTGCCAGCAGCGCCCCCCCGGGAGTGGGGGAGACCCAGTACTTC
CDR3aa: CASSAPPGVGETQYF

j_gene: TRBJ1-4
d_gene: -
abundance: -
v_gene: TRBV9
CDR3nt: TGTGCCAGCAGCGTCCGGGGAGGGTTTAATGAAAAACTGTTTTTT
CDR3aa: CASSVRGGFNEKLFF

j_gene: TRBJ2-1
d_gene: TRBD2
abundance: few
v_gene: TRBV6-1
CDR3nt: TGTGCCACCCAGACTAGCGGGAGGACACTGAGCTCCTACAATGAGCAGTTCTTC
CDR3aa: CATQTSGRTLSSYNEQFF

j_gene: TRBJ2-7
d_gene: TRBD1
abundance: -
v_gene: TRBV12-3/TRBV12-4
CDR3nt: TGTGCCAGCAGTCCAGGACAGGGGGTGAACGAGCAGTACTTC
CDR3aa: CASSPGQGVNEQYF

j_gene: TRBJ2-7
d_gene: TRBD2
abundance: -
v_gene: TRBV7-8
CDR3nt: TGTGCCAGCAGCTTAGATCCCTCGACTAGCGTTTACGGGCAGTACTTC
CDR3aa: CASSLDPSTSVYGQYF

j_gene: TRBJ2-5
d_gene: -
abundance: few
v_gene: TRBV28
CDR3nt: TGTGCCAGCATTCGAGGGGTGACCCAGTACTTC
CDR3aa: CASIRGVTQYF

j_gene: TRBJ1-1
d_gene: -
abundance: -
v_gene: TRBV12-3/TRBV12-4
CDR3nt: TGTGCCAGCAGTTTAATTGTCGTCACTGAAGCTTTCTTT
CDR3aa: CASSLIVVTEAFF

j_gene: TRBJ1-5
d_gene: -
abundance: few
v_gene: TRBV6-2/TRBV6-3
CDR3nt: TGTGCCAGCAGTTCAGGGAATGTAGGTCAGCCCCAGCATTTT
CDR3aa: CASSSGNVGQPQHF

j_gene: TRBJ2-3
d_gene: TRBD2
abundance: -
v_gene: TRBV6-4
CDR3nt: TGTGCCAGCAGTGACAGCGGGGGGACAGATACGCAGTATTTT
CDR3aa: CASSDSGGTDTQYF

j_gene: TRBJ2-1
d_gene: -
abundance: -
v_gene: TRBV7-9
CDR3nt: TGTGCCAGCAGCGCAAGAGTGGGGCTGGGCAATGAGCAGTTCTTC
CDR3aa: CASSARVGLGNEQFF

j_gene: TRBJ2-5
d_gene: TRBD1
abundance: -
v_gene: TRBV29-1
CDR3nt: TGCAGCGTTGAAGTGACAGGGGAGATGGGTTCTGCGGTGGAGACCCTGTACTTC
CDR3aa: CSVEVTGEMGSAVETLYF

j_gene: TRBJ2-7
d_gene: -
abundance: few
v_gene: TRBV5-1
CDR3nt: TGCGCCAGCAGCTTGGGTGATGTAGTAGCAGGTGAGCAGTACTTC
CDR3aa: CASSLGDVVAGEQYF

j_gene: TRBJ2-5
d_gene: -
abundance: -
v_gene: TRBV6-1
CDR3nt: TGTGCCAGCAGGATGAGACAAGAGATCCAGTACTTC
CDR3aa: CASRMRQEIQYF

j_gene: TRBJ2-5
d_gene: TRBD2
abundance: -
v_gene: TRBV5-4
CDR3nt: TGTGCCAGTAGCTTGGGGACTAGCAGCCAAGAGACCCAGTACTTC
CDR3aa: CASSLGTSSQETQYF

j_gene: TRBJ2-1
d_gene: TRBD1
abundance: -
v_gene: TRBV6-5
CDR3nt: TGTGCCAGCAGTCGGACAGGGAATTACGAGCAGTTCTTC
CDR3aa: CASSRTGNYEQFF

j_gene: TRBJ2-1
d_gene: -
abundance: -
v_gene: TRBV5-4
CDR3nt: TGTGCCAGCAGCGTAGGACTAAAGAGGGATGAGCAGTTCTTC
CDR3aa: CASSVGLKRDEQFF

j_gene: TRBJ1-2
d_gene: TRBD1
abundance: -
v_gene: TRBV29-1
CDR3nt: TGCAGCGTCCAGAGGGGGCTGAGCCATGGCTACATCTTC
CDR3aa: CSVQRGLSHGYIF

j_gene: TRBJ2-5
d_gene: -
abundance: -
v_gene: TRBV11-2
CDR3nt: TGTGCCAACAGCTTACCCCAGGGAGGTCAGGAGACCCAGTACTTC
CDR3aa: CANSLPQGGQETQYF

j_gene: TRBJ2-3
d_gene: TRBD2
abundance: -
v_gene: TRBV11-3
CDR3nt: TGTGCCAGCAGCCGAGATCCAGCGGGAGGGGAAAGGGATACGCAGTATTTT
CDR3aa: CASSRDPAGGERDTQYF

j_gene: TRBJ1-2
d_gene: -
abundance: many
v_gene: TRBV29-1
CDR3nt: TGCAGCGAAGGGGATGACTACACCTTC
CDR3aa: CSEGDDYTF

j_gene: TRBJ2-7
d_gene: -
abundance: -
v_gene: TRBV5-6
CDR3nt: TGTACCAGCAGCTTGTGGGACCTCGCCTACGAGCAGTACTTC
CDR3aa: CTSSLWDLAYEQYF

j_gene: TRBJ2-1
d_gene: -
abundance: -
v_gene: TRBV4-2
CDR3nt: TGTGCCAGCAGCCAAGATCAGGGGTGGACTAACGGGAGCAATGAGCAGTTCTTC
CDR3aa: CASSQDQGWTNGSNEQFF

j_gene: TRBJ1-3
d_gene: TRBD1
abundance: many
v_gene: TRBV6-6
CDR3nt: TGTGCCAGCAAGGACAGGGGAGGAGGAAACACCATATATTTT
CDR3aa: CASKDRGGGNTIYF

j_gene: TRBJ1-2
d_gene: -
abundance: -
v_gene: TRBV29-1
CDR3nt: TGCAGCGTTGATCTCGGGGGGGCCTACTATGGCTACACCTTC
CDR3aa: CSVDLGGAYYGYTF

j_gene: TRBJ2-2
d_gene: TRBD1
abundance: -
v_gene: TRBV6-5
CDR3nt: TGTGTCAGCAGTTTCCGGGACAGGACCACCGGGGAGCTGTTTTTT
CDR3aa: CVSSFRDRTTGELFF

j_gene: TRBJ2-7
d_gene: TRBD1
abundance: few
v_gene: TRBV13
CDR3nt: TGTGCCAGCAGCTCACGGACAGGGGGAGACGAGCAGTACTTC
CDR3aa: CASSSRTGGDEQYF

j_gene: TRBJ2-2
d_gene: -
abundance: -
v_gene: TRBV11-2
CDR3nt: TGTGCCAGCGCTAGGAGACTCGGCACCGGGGACCTGTTTTTT
CDR3aa: CASARRLGTGDLFF

j_gene: TRBJ2-1
d_gene: TRBD2
abundance: many
v_gene: TRBV11-3
CDR3nt: TGTGCCAGCAGCCTGGGACTAGCGGGAGGGCAGAGTGAGCAGTTCTTC
CDR3aa: CASSLGLAGGQSEQFF

j_gene: TRBJ2-2
d_gene: TRBD2
abundance: -
v_gene: TRBV4-3
CDR3nt: TGCGCCAGCAGCCGAGGACTAGCGGGAGATGGAGCCGGGGAGCTGTTTTTT
CDR3aa: CASSRGLAGDGAGELFF

j_gene: TRBJ2-1
d_gene: -
abundance: many
v_gene: TRBV12-3/TRBV12-4
CDR3nt: TGTGCCAGCAGTTTAGCGAACAGGGCGGCTGAGCAGTTCTTC
CDR3aa: CASSLANRAAEQFF

j_gene: TRBJ1-1
d_gene: TRBD1
abundance: few
v_gene: TRBV12-3/TRBV12-4
CDR3nt: TGTGCCAGCAGTGCCCACAGGGGAGAGTCTTTCTTT
CDR3aa: CASSAHRGESFF

j_gene: TRBJ2-1
d_gene: TRBD2
abundance: many
v_gene: TRBV11-3
CDR3nt: TGTGCCAGCAGCTTAGTCGGGGGGACTAGCGGGGGAAACAATGAGCAGTTCTTC
CDR3aa: CASSLVGGTSGGNNEQFF

j_gene: TRBJ1-5
d_gene: -
abundance: once
v_gene: TRBV10-3
CDR3nt: TGTGCCATCAGTGAGGGGCCCGAACAGTACCAGCATTTT
CDR3aa: CAISEGPEQYQHF

j_gene: TRBJ1-2
d_gene: -
abundance: -
v_gene: TRBV12-3/TRBV12-4
CDR3nt: TGTGCCAGCAGTTTAGCGGGGGTCCAGGGTAGCCACACCTTC
CDR3aa: CASSLAGVQGSHTF

j_gene: TRBJ2-7
d_gene: -
abundance: -
v_gene: TRBV30
CDR3nt: TGTGCCTGGAGTGCCTCGGGGATTCAGGGACTTAACTACGAGCAGTACTTC
CDR3aa: CAWSASGIQGLNYEQYF

j_gene: TRBJ2-7
d_gene: -
abundance: -
v_gene: TRBV5-5
CDR3nt: TGTGCCAGCAGCTCCGCCGGGACGGTAGGTTGGGAGCAGTACTTC
CDR3aa: CASSSAGTVGWEQYF

j_gene: TRBJ2-7
d_gene: -
abundance: many
v_gene: TRBV6-2/TRBV6-3
CDR3nt: TGTGCCAGCAGTCTGCCCTCCTACGAGCAGTACTTC
CDR3aa: CASSLPSYEQYF

j_gene: TRBJ2-7
d_gene: -
abundance: -
v_gene: TRBV6-1
CDR3nt: TGTGCCAGCAGTGAATGGGACGCAACCTACGATCAGTACTTC
CDR3aa: CASSEWDATYDQYF

j_gene: TRBJ2-7
d_gene: -
abundance: few
v_gene: TRBV6-5
CDR3nt: TGTGCCAGCAGTTATCGAGCCTACTTCCGGGATTATTCCTACGAGCAGTACTTC
CDR3aa: CASSYRAYFRDYSYEQYF

j_gene: TRBJ2-1
d_gene: -
abundance: -
v_gene: TRBV7-9
CDR3nt: TGTGCCAGCAGCCGAAGGGGTGAGCAGTTCTTC
CDR3aa: CASSRRGEQFF

j_gene: TRBJ2-7
d_gene: TRBD2
abundance: -
v_gene: TRBV11-2
CDR3nt: TGTGCCAGCAGCATTACCAATAGCGGGAGTAACGAACAGTACTTC
CDR3aa: CASSITNSGSNEQYF

j_gene: TRBJ2-1
d_gene: -
abundance: few
v_gene: TRBV4-3
CDR3nt: TGCACCAGCAGCCGAAGCGTGGTTGGGGGGGCATACAATGAGCAGTTCTTC
CDR3aa: CTSSRSVVGGAYNEQFF

j_gene: TRBJ2-7
d_gene: -
abundance: -
v_gene: TRBV6-1
CDR3nt: TGTGCCAGCGCCCGGGACGCCGACCCCCTCTACGAGCAGTACTTC
CDR3aa: CASARDADPLYEQYF

j_gene: TRBJ2-3
d_gene: -
abundance: -
v_gene: TRBV5-1
CDR3nt: TGCGCCAGTAGCATACTGGGGACAGATACGCAGTATTTT
CDR3aa: CASSILGTDTQYF

j_gene: TRBJ1-5
d_gene: -
abundance: few
v_gene: TRBV6-1
CDR3nt: TGTGCCAGCAGTAGGACGGACAATCAGCCCCAGCATTTT
CDR3aa: CASSRTDNQPQHF

j_gene: TRBJ2-1
d_gene: TRBD2
abundance: few
v_gene: TRBV6-5
CDR3nt: TGTGCCAGCAGTTACTCCGGGACTAGCGGACGTGAGCAGTTCTTC
CDR3aa: CASSYSGTSGREQFF